This T cell receptor beta chain was obtained from a study of blood T cell repertoires in COVID-19. Study-level background: Nucleic acid was either cDNA or gDNA, and it came from T cells, B-cell-depleted T cells, or PBMCs.

Methods used by the authors: Reference gene primer amplification yielded estimated nucleated cell counts. Method: immunoSEQ multiplex PCR; TCRdb's copy keeps in-frame clones and lacks some. For V, J and clone size, that table is used; D and trimming come from the DNA. This repertoire shows 40,000 to 50,000 clones, about 80% found once; its top ten account for roughly 45%. V lost 5 bases and J 7 bases, leaving 15 bases between the germline ends. Germline V gene data show CDR1 as SGHVS and CDR2 as FQNEAQ. This CDR3 spans 14 amino acids. The receptor's source is an elderly woman with acute or convalescent COVID-19. The chain is built from TRBV7-8 and TRBJ1-5; no reliable D call. The sequencing input was peripheral blood. For the CDR3, the DNA is TGTGCCAGCAGCCCCCGGACGGAGGACCAGCCCCAGCATTTT. Protein product: CASSPRTEDQPQHF.